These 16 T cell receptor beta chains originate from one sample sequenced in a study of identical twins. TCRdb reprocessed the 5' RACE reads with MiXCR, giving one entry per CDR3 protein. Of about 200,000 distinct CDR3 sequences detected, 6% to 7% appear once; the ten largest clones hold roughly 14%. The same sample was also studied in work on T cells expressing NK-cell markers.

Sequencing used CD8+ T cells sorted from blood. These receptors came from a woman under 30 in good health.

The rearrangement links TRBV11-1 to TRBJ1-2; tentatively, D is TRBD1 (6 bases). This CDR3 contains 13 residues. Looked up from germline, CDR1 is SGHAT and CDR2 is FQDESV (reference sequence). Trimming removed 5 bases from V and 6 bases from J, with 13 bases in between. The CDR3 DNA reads TGTGCCAGCAGCGCCGACAGGAGAGATGGCTACACCTTC. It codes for CASSADRRDGYTF.

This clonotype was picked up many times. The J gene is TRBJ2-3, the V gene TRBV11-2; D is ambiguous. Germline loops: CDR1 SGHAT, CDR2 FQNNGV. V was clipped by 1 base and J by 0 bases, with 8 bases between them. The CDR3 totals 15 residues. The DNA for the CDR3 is TGTGCCAGCAGCTTAGGCGGTTTCAGCACAGATACGCAGTATTTT. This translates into CASSLGGFSTDTQYF. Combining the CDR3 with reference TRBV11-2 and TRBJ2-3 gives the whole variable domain EAGVAQSPRYKIIEKRQSVAFWCNPISGHATLYWYQQILGQGPKLLIQFQNNGVVDDSQLPKDRFSAERLKGVDSTLKIQPAKLEDSAVYLCASSLGGFSTDTQYFGPGTRLTVL.

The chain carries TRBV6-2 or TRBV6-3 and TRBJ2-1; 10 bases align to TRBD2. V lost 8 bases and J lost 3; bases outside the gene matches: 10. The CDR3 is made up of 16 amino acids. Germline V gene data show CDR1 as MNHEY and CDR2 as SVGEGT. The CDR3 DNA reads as TGTGCCAGCCAGGCTAGCGGGGGCTGGATCTACAATGAGCAGTTCTTC. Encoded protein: CASQASGGWIYNEQFF.

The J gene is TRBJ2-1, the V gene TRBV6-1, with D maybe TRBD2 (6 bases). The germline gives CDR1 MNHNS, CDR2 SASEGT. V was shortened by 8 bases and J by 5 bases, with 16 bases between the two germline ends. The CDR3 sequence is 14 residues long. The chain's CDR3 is CASPARGIDNEQFF. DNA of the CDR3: TGTGCCAGCCCCGCGCGCGGGATCGACAATGAGCAGTTCTTC.

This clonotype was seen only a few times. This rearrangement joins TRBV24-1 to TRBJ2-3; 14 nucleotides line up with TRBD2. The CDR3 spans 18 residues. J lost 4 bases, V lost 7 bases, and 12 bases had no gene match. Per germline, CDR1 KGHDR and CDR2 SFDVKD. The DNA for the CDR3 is TGTGCCACCAGCGGCGAAACGACTAGCGGGAGGGGCCCAGATACGCAGTATTTT. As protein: CATSGETTSGRGPDTQYF.

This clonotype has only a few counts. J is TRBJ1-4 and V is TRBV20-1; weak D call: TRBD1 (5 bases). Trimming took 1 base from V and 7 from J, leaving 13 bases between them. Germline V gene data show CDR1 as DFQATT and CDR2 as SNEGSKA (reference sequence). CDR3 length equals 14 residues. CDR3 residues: CSARVRGDGEKLFF. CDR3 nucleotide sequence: TGCAGTGCTAGAGTGCGGGGGGATGGTGAAAAACTGTTTTTT.

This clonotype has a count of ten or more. Written as DNA, the CDR3 is TGTGCCAGCAGCCCCTGGACGCGGAGGGAGTCTACGCAGTATTTT. Translation gives CASSPWTRRESTQYF. V usage is TRBV9 and J usage is TRBJ2-3, with D possibly matching TRBD2 (6 bases). Trimming took off 4 bases at V and 8 bases at J, with 20 bases between the two ends. The germline CDR1 and CDR2 sequences are SGDLS and YYNGEE. The CDR3 extends over 15 amino acids. The full variable domain, its missing parts supplied by reference TRBV9 and TRBJ2-3, is DSGVTQTPKHLITATGQRVTLRCSPRSGDLSVYWYQQSLDQGLQFLIQYYNGEERAKGNILERFSAQQFPDLHSELNLSSLELGDSALYFCASSPWTRRESTQYFGPGTRLTVL.

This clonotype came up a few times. Here the CDR3 DNA reads TGTGCCAGCAGTTTAGGGGCCAGCTCTGGAAACACCATATATTTT. This gives the protein CASSLGASSGNTIYF. The J gene is TRBJ1-3, the V gene TRBV12-3 or TRBV12-4; D is ambiguous. Trimming stripped 1 base from V and 0 bases from J, with 7 bases between. The CDR3 spans 15 residues.

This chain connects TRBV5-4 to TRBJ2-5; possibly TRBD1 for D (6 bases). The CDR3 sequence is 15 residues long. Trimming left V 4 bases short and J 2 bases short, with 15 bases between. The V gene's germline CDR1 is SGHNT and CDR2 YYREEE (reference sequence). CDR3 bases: TGTGCCAGCAGCGGCAGGGGCCGGCATCAAGAGACCCAGTACTTC. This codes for CASSGRGRHQETQYF.

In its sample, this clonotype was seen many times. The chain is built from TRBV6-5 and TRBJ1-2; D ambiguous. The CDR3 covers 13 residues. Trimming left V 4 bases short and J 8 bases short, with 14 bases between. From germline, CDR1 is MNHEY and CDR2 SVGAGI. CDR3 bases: TGTGCCAGCAGTTCCGACTCCTGGGAGGGCTACACCTTC. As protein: CASSSDSWEGYTF.

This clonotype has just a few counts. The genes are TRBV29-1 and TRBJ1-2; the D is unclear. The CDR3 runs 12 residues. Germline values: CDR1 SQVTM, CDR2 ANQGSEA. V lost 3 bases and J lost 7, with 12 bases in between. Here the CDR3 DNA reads TGCAGCGTTGAGTCCTCCGGAGTTGGCTACACCTTC. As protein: CSVESSGVGYTF.

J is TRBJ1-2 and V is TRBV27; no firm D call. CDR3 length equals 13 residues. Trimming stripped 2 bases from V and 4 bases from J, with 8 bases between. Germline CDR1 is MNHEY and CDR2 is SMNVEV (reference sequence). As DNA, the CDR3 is TGTGCCAGCAGTTTAGGCCTAACCTATGGCTACACCTTC. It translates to CASSLGLTYGYTF.

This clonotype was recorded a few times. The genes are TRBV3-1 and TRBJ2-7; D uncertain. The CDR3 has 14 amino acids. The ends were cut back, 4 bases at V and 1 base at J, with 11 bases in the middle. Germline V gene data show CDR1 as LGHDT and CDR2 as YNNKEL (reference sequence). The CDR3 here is CASSLRHRSYEQYF. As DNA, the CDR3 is TGTGCCAGCAGCCTTAGACACCGGTCCTACGAGCAGTACTTC.

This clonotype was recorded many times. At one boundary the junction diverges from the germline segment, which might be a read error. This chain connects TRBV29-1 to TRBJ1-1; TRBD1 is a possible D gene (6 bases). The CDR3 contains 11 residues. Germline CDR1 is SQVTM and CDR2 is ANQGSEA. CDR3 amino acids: CSVEGGTEAFF. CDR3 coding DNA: TGCAGCGTGGAAGGGGGGACTGAAGCTTTCTTT.

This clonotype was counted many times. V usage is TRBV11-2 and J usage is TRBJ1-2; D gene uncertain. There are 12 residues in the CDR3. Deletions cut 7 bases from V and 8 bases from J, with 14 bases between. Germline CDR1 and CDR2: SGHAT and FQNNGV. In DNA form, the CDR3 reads TGTGCCAGCACCGCGCTCCGCGTCGGCTACACCTTC. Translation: CASTALRVGYTF.

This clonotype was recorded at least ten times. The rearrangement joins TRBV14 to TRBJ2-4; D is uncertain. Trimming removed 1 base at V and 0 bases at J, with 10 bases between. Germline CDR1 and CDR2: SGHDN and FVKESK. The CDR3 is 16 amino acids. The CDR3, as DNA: TGTGCCAGCAGCCAAGGAGCTCCCCGAGCCAAAAACATTCAGTACTTC. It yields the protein CASSQGAPRAKNIQYF.